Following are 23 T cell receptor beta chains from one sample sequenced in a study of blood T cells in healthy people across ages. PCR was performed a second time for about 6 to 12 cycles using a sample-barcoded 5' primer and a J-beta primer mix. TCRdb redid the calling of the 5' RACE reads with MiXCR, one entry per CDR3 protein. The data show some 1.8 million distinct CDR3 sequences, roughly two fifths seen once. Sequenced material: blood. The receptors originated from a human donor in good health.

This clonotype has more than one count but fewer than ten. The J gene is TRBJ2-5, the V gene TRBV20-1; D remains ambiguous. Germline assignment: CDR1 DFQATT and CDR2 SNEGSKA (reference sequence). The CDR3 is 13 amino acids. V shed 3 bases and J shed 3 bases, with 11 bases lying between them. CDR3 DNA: TGCAGTGCTAGTTCCAAAATCAAAGAGACCCAGTACTTC. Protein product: CSASSKIKETQYF.

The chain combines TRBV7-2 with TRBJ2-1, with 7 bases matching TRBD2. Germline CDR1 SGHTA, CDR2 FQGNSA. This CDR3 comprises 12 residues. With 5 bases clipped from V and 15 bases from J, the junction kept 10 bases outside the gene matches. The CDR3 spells CASSPRLAILFF. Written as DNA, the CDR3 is TGTGCCAGCAGCCCCCGACTAGCAATTTTGTTCTTC.

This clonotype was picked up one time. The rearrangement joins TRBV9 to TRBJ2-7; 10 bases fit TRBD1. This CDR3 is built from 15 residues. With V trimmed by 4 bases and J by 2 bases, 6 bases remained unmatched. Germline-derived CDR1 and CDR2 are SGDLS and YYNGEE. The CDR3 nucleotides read TGTGCCAGCAGCTACGGGACAGGGGAAGCCTACGAGCAGTACTTC. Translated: CASSYGTGEAYEQYF.

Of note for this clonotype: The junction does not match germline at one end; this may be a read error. The CDR3 spells CASRSLAGAYNEQSF. CDR3 nucleotide sequence: TGTGCCAGCAGATCACTAGCGGGGGCTTACAATGAGCAGTCCTTC. The chain employs TRBV7-2 and TRBJ2-1; 11 nucleotides match TRBD2. This CDR3 has 15 amino acids. Looked up from germline, CDR1 is SGHTA and CDR2 is FQGNSA.

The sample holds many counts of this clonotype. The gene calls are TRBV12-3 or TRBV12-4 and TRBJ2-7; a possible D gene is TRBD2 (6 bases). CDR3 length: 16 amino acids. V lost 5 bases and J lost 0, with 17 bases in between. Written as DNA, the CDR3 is TGTGCCAGCAGTCCCGTAGCGGCTCTGAGCTCCTACGAGCAGTACTTC. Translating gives CASSPVAALSSYEQYF.

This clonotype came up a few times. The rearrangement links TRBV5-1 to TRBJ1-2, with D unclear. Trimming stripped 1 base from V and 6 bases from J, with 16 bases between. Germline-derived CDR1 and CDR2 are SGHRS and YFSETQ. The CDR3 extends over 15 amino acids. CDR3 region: CASSLHSGQVDGYTF. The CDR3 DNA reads TGCGCCAGCAGCTTGCATTCGGGTCAGGTGGATGGCTACACCTTC.

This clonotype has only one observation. CDR3 amino acids: CASSMMGVAVRIDTQYF. CDR3 nucleotide sequence: TGTGCCAGCAGCATGATGGGAGTAGCGGTGCGAATAGATACGCAGTATTTT. V gene TRBV7-2 combines with J gene TRBJ2-3, with TRBD2 as a possible D gene (6 bases). This CDR3 is built from 17 residues. V was trimmed by 5 bases and J by 5 bases, leaving 23 bases between them. In germline, CDR1 is SGHTA, CDR2 FQGNSA.

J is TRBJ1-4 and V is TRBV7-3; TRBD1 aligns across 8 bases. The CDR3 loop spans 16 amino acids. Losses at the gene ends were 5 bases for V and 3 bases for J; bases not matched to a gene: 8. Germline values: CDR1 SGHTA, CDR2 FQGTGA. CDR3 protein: CASSRQGRTANEKLFF. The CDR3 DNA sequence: TGTGCCAGCAGCAGACAGGGGAGGACAGCTAATGAAAAACTGTTTTTT.

CDR3 bases: TGCGCCAGCAGGACTACCGGGACAGCCTACGAGCAGTACTTC. Amino acids: CASRTTGTAYEQYF. The chain links TRBV5-1 to TRBJ2-7, with 7 bases aligning to TRBD1. The CDR3 consists of 14 residues. CDR1 and CDR2 from the germline V gene are SGHRS and YFSETQ. V lost 5 bases and J lost 2; bases outside the gene matches: 7.

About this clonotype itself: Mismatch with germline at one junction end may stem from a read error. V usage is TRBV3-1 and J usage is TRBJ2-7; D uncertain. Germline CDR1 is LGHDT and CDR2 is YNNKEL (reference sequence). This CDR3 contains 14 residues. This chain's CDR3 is CARSLRQANYEQYF. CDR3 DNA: TGTGCCCGCAGTCTACGTCAGGCGAACTACGAGCAGTACTTC.

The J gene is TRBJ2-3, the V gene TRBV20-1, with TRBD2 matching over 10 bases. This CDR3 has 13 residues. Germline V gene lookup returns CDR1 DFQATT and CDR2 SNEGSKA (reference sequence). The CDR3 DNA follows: TGCAGCGCAACTAGCGGGGAGACAGATACGCAGTATTTT. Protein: CSATSGETDTQYF.

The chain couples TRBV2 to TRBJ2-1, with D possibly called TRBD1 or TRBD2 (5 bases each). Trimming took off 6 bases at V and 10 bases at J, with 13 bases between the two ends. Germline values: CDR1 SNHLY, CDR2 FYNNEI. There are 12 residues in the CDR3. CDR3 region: CASRQVGVEQFF. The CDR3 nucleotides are TGTGCCAGCAGGCAAGTGGGGGTAGAGCAGTTCTTC. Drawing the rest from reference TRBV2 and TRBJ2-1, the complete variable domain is EPEVTQTPSHQVTQMGQEVILRCVPISNHLYFYWYRQILGQKVEFLVSFYNNEISEKSEIFDDQFSVERPDGSNFTLKIRSTKLEDSAMYFCASRQVGVEQFFGPGTRLTVL.

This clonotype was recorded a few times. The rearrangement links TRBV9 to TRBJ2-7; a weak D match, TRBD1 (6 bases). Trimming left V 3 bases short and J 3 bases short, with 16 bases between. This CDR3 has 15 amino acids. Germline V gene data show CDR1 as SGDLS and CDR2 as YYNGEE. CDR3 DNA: TGTGCCAGCAGCGCCTCATCGGGACATTACTACGAGCAGTACTTC. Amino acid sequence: CASSASSGHYYEQYF.

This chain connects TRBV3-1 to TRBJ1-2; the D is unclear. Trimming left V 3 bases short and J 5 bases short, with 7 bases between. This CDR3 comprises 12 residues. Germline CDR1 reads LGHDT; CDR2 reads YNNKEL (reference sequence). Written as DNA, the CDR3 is TGTGCCAGCAGCCAGTTGGGGTATGGCTACACCTTC. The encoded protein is CASSQLGYGYTF.

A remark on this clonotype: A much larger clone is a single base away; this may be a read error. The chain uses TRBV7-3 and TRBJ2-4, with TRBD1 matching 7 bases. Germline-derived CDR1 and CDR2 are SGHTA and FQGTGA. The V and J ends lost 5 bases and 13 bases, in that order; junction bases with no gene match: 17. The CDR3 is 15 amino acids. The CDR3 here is CASSQGVSSYNEQYF. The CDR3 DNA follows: TGTGCCAGCAGCCAGGGGGTAAGCTCCTACAATGAGCAGTACTTC.

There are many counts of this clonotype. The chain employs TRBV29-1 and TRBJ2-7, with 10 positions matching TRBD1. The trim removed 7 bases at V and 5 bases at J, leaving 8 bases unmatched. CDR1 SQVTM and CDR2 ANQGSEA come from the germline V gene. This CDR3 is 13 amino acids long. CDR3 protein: CSAETGTGDEQYF. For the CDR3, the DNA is TGCAGCGCCGAGACCGGGACAGGGGACGAGCAGTACTTC.

CDR3 bases: TGTGCCACCAATAACCCGGGACAGGGTAGCAATGAGCAGTTCTTC. It codes for CATNNPGQGSNEQFF. The gene calls are TRBV24-1 and TRBJ2-1, with TRBD1 identical over 9 bases. The length of the CDR3 is 15 residues. The V gene's germline CDR1 is KGHDR and CDR2 SFDVKD. The junction had 10 bases not matched to a gene; V was cut back by 8 bases and J by 6 bases.

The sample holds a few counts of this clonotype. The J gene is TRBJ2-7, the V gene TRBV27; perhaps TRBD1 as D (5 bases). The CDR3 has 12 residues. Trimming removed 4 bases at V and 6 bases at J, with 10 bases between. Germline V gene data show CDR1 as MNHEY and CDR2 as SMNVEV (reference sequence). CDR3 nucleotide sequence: TGTGCCAGCAGTTCATTAGGGGTCGAGCAGTACTTC. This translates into CASSSLGVEQYF.

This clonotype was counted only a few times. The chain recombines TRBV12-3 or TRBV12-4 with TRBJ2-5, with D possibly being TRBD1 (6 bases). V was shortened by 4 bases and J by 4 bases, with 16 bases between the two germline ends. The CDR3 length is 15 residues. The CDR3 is CASSYQGITGETQYF. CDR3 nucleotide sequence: TGTGCCAGCAGTTATCAGGGGATTACGGGAGAGACCCAGTACTTC.

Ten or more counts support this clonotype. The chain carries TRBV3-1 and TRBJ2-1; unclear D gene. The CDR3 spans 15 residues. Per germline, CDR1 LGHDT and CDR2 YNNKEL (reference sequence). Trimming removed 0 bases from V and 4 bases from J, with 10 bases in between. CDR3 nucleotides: TGTGCCAGCAGCCAAGATCATGGGCCATACAATGAGCAGTTCTTC. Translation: CASSQDHGPYNEQFF.

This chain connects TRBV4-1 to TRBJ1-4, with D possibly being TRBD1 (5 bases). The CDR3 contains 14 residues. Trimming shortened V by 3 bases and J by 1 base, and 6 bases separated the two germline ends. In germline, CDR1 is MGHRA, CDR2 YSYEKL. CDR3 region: CASSQGLTNEKLFF. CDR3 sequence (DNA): TGCGCCAGCAGCCAGGGACTAACTAATGAAAAACTGTTTTTT.

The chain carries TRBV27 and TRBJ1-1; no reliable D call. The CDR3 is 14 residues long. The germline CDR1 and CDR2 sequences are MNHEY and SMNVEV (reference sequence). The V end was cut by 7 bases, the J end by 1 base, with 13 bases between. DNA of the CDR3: TGTGCCAGCACCCTCGCCCTGGGGAACACTGAAGCTTTCTTT. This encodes CASTLALGNTEAFF.

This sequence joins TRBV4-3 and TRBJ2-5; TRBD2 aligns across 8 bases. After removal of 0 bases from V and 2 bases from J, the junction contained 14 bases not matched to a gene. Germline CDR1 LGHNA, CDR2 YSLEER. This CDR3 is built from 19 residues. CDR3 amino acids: CASSQDPAGFSGTQETQYF. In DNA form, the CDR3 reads TGCGCCAGCAGCCAAGATCCGGCGGGTTTTAGCGGGACTCAAGAGACCCAGTACTTC.